These T cell receptor beta chains were read from a single sample in a study of blood T cell repertoires in COVID-19. Repertoires were generated with immunoSEQ multiplex PCR, while TCRdb's copy carries only in-frame clones and drops some. In the table there are roughly 230,000 clones, about 90% of which are singletons. The sample taken for sequencing was peripheral blood. The receptors shown here come from a woman aged 55-69 years with COVID-19, enrolled during active disease. Both conserved end residues are part of each CDR3. Each record gives: J gene, clone size, V gene, D gene, CDR3 length, CDR3 DNA, CDR3 protein. The D gene is left open where the match is weak. The size entry is marked missing in some rows and otherwise reads once, few, many or a size class.

TRBJ2-3,NA,TRBV5-4,TRBD1,16,TGTGCCAGCAGCGCCCCGGGACAGGGGAGCACAGATACGCAGTATTTT,CASSAPGQGSTDTQYF
TRBJ2-7,NA,TRBV6-6,NA,12,TGTGCCAGCAGCCCACAGGGATACGAGCAGTACTTC,CASSPQGYEQYF
TRBJ2-1,NA,TRBV9,TRBD1,14,TGTGCCAGCAGCGTAGGGACAGGCAACAATGAGCAGTTCTTC,CASSVGTGNNEQFF
TRBJ1-3,NA,TRBV7-2,NA,16,TGTGCCAGCAGTCCTAGAGATTCACCTAGGGGAAACACCATATATTTT,CASSPRDSPRGNTIYF
TRBJ1-2,NA,TRBV6-5,TRBD1,13,TGTGCCAGCACACGGGACAGGGCATATGGCTACACCTTC,CASTRDRAYGYTF
TRBJ1-5,NA,TRBV7-2,TRBD1,15,TGTGCCAGCAGTCCACAGGGGGCGGTCAATCAGCCCCAGCATTTT,CASSPQGAVNQPQHF
TRBJ2-3,NA,TRBV12-3/TRBV12-4,TRBD2,13,TGTGCCAGCAGTGACGGGGGGAGAGATACGCAGTATTTT,CASSDGGRDTQYF
TRBJ2-7,NA,TRBV25-1,NA,15,TGTGCCAGCAGTACCCCAGCAGGGGAGATCTACGAGCAGTACTTC,CASSTPAGEIYEQYF
TRBJ1-1,NA,TRBV6-5,NA,13,TGTGCCAGCAGTTCCGACAGGCCCGGTAATATGGTCTTT,CASSSDRPGNMVF
TRBJ1-4,NA,TRBV7-9,NA,12,TGTGCCAGCAGCTTAGTATTAGAAAAACTGTTTTTT,CASSLVLEKLFF
TRBJ1-4,NA,TRBV20-1,NA,13,TGCAGTGCTAGTCGTACAGTTAATGAAAAACTGTTTTTT,CSASRTVNEKLFF
TRBJ1-1,few,TRBV6-4,TRBD1,18,TGTGCCAGCAGTGAAACTACAGGGGGCTCCCTCATGAACACTGAAGCTTTCTTT,CASSETTGGSLMNTEAFF
TRBJ2-1,NA,TRBV5-1,NA,15,TGCGCCAGCAGCCGACTCGAATCTGGTTCGCATGAGCAGTTCTTC,CASSRLESGSHEQFF
TRBJ1-2,NA,TRBV5-4,TRBD1,15,TGTGCCAGCACCTTGGACAGGGGTGCTAACTATGGCTACACCTTC,CASTLDRGANYGYTF
TRBJ2-1,NA,TRBV18,NA,16,TGTGCCAGCTCACCAAGTAGCGGATCCTATTACAATGAGCAGTTCTTC,CASSPSSGSYYNEQFF
TRBJ1-1,NA,TRBV14,TRBD1,14,TGTGCCAGCAGCCAAGAACTCCAGGGGGCTGAAGCTTTCTTT,CASSQELQGAEAFF
TRBJ1-6,NA,TRBV18,TRBD1,17,TGTGCCAGCTCACCCAGCCTCGGGACAGGGAGGAATTCACCCCTCCACTTT,CASSPSLGTGRNSPLHF
TRBJ1-3,NA,TRBV5-6,TRBD1,14,TGTGCCAGCAGCTTCGGGACAGGGCGAAACACCATATATTTT,CASSFGTGRNTIYF
TRBJ1-4,NA,TRBV9,NA,16,TGTGCCAGCAGCGTAGGGCAGGGGCTGGGTAATGAAAAACTGTTTTTT,CASSVGQGLGNEKLFF
TRBJ2-7,NA,TRBV11-2,TRBD1,15,TGTGCCAGCAGCCCAGAGAGGGGACAGTTCTACGAGCAGTACTTC,CASSPERGQFYEQYF
TRBJ1-2,NA,TRBV2,TRBD1,13,TGTGCCAGCACCGGACAGGGAAACTATGGCTACACCTTC,CASTGQGNYGYTF
TRBJ1-1,NA,TRBV4-3,NA,15,TGCGCCAGCAGCCAGGCGGCGGGAGGTTACACTGAAGCTTTCTTT,CASSQAAGGYTEAFF
TRBJ2-5,once,TRBV30,NA,12,TGTGCCTGGAGTGTGAGGGCTGAGACCCAGTACTTC,CAWSVRAETQYF
TRBJ2-1,NA,TRBV19,NA,15,TGTGCCAGTAGACGGGGGAGGAGCGCCTACAATGAGCAGTTCTTC,CASRRGRSAYNEQFF
TRBJ2-7,NA,TRBV6-5,TRBD2,14,TGTGCCAGCCAAGGACTAGCGGGGTCCTACGAGCAGTACTTC,CASQGLAGSYEQYF
TRBJ2-6,NA,TRBV5-6,NA,16,TGTGCCAGCAGCTCGATAGGGGGGGCTGGGGCCAACGTCCTGACTTTC,CASSSIGGAGANVLTF
TRBJ1-1,NA,TRBV2,NA,15,TGTGCCAGCAGTGGGTCGGGGGGCAGGGACACTGAAGCTTTCTTT,CASSGSGGRDTEAFF
TRBJ2-7,once,TRBV29-1,TRBD1,13,TGCAGCGTTCGACAGGGCCTAACCTACGAGCAGTACTTC,CSVRQGLTYEQYF
TRBJ1-2,NA,TRBV4-3,NA,14,TGCGCCAGCAGCCAAGATCAATCGGGGGGAGGCTACACCTTC,CASSQDQSGGGYTF
TRBJ2-7,NA,TRBV7-4,TRBD2,13,TGTGCCAGCAGCTGGGAGGGTTTCAACGAGCAGTACTTC,CASSWEGFNEQYF
TRBJ1-1,NA,TRBV9,NA,14,TGTGCCAGCAGCGTAGGGGGCAGGGTTCCTGAAGCTTTCTTT,CASSVGGRVPEAFF
TRBJ1-1,NA,TRBV29-1,TRBD1,14,TGCAGCGTCAGGACAGGACCCGCCGACACTGAAGCTTTCTTT,CSVRTGPADTEAFF
TRBJ2-1,NA,TRBV2,TRBD2,18,TGTGCCAGCAGTGAGGGGCTAGCGGGGCTTAGCTCCTACAATGAGCAGTTCTTC,CASSEGLAGLSSYNEQFF
TRBJ1-2,NA,TRBV7-9,TRBD1,15,TGTGCCAGCAGCTTAGCGGCAGGGGGCGACTATGGCTACACCTTC,CASSLAAGGDYGYTF
TRBJ1-5,once,TRBV19,TRBD1,15,TGTGCCAGTAGTATCACAGGGGGCGCGGTTCAGCCCCAGCATTTT,CASSITGGAVQPQHF
TRBJ2-3,NA,TRBV5-6,NA,14,TGTGCCAGCAGCTTGGCCAGGTTAACAGATACGCAGTATTTT,CASSLARLTDTQYF
TRBJ2-1,NA,TRBV7-6,TRBD1,16,TGTGCCAGCAGGTCCGAGACAGGGGTACTATTGAATGAGCAGTTCTTC,CASRSETGVLLNEQFF
TRBJ2-4,NA,TRBV18,NA,14,TGTGCCAGCTCACCAATGGGGGGATGGGACATTCAGTACTTC,CASSPMGGWDIQYF
TRBJ1-2,NA,TRBV5-1,NA,16,TGCGCCAGCAGCTTGGGGTATCAGGGGACACTATATGGCTACACCTTC,CASSLGYQGTLYGYTF
TRBJ2-5,NA,TRBV5-4,NA,14,TGTGCCAGCAGCGGAACGGGGGTCCAAGAGACCCAGTACTTC,CASSGTGVQETQYF
TRBJ1-1,NA,TRBV27,NA,13,TGTGCCAGCAGTTTATCCCGGACAGTTGAAGCTTTCTTT,CASSLSRTVEAFF
TRBJ1-1,few,TRBV7-9,NA,14,TGTGCCAGCAGCTTAGTTGGAGGGGAGAACCAAGCTTTCTTT,CASSLVGGENQAFF
TRBJ2-4,NA,TRBV30,NA,15,TGTGCCTGGAGTGGTAGGGGGGGCGTCAAAAACATTCAGTACTTC,CAWSGRGGVKNIQYF
TRBJ1-2,NA,TRBV5-8,NA,13,TGTGCCAGCAGCTTGCGGGGTAACTATGGCTACACCTTC,CASSLRGNYGYTF